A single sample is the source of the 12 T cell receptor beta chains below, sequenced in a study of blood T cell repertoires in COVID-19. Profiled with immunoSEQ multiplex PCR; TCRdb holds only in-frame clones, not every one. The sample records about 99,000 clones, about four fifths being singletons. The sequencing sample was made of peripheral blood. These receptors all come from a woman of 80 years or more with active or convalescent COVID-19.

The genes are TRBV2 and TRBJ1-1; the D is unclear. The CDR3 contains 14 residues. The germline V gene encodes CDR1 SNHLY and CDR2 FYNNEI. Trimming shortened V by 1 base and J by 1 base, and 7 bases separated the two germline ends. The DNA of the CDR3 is TGTGCCAGCAGTGAAGGGCACAGGAACACTGAAGCTTTCTTT. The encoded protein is CASSEGHRNTEAFF.

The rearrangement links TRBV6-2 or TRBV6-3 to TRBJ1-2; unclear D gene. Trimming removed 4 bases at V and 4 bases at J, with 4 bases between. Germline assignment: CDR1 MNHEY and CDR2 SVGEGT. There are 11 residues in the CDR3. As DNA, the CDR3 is TGTGCCAGCAGTTCTAGCTATGGCTACACCTTC. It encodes CASSSSYGYTF.

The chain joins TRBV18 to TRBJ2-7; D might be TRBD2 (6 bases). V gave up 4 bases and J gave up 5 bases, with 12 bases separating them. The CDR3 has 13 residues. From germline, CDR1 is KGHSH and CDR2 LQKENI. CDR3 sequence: CASSQRGRNEQYF. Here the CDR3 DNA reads TGTGCCAGCTCACAACGGGGGAGGAACGAGCAGTACTTC.

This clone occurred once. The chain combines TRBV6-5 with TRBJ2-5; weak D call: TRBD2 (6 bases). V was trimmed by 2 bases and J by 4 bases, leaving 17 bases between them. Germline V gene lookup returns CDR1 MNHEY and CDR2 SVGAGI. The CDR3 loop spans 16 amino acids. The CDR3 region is CASSYAAGGVGETQYF. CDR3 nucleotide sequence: TGTGCCAGCAGTTACGCCGCCGGGGGTGTGGGAGAGACCCAGTACTTC.

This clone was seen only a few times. The CDR3 DNA sequence: TGCGCCAGCAGCCAAGATCTGTCTGTGGGACAGGGACCTACAGATGAGCAGTTCTTC. Translated, it gives CASSQDLSVGQGPTDEQFF. The chain employs TRBV4-1 and TRBJ2-1; 9 bases are a match to TRBD1. Germline V CDR1 and CDR2: MGHRA, YSYEKL. There are 19 residues in the CDR3. The V segment lost 0 bases and the J segment 8 bases; nucleotides outside the gene matches: 17.

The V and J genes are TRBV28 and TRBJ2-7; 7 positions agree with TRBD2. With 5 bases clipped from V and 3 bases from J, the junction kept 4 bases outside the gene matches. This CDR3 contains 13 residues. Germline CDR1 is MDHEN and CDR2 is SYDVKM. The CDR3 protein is CASSIGTNYEQYF. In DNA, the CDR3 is TGTGCCAGCAGTATAGGGACTAACTACGAGCAGTACTTC.

The CDR3 spells CASSQDFTNTEAFF. CDR3 bases: TGTGCCAGCTCGCAGGACTTTACGAACACTGAAGCTTTCTTT. V gene TRBV18 combines with J gene TRBJ1-1, with D unresolved. Germline V gives CDR1 KGHSH, CDR2 LQKENI. The ends were cut back, 6 bases at V and 1 base at J, with 12 bases in the middle. The CDR3 runs to 14 residues.

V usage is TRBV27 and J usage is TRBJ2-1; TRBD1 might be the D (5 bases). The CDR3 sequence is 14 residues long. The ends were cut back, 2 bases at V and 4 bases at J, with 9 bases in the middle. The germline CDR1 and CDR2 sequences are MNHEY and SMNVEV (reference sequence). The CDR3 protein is CASSLGSGYNEQFF. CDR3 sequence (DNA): TGTGCCAGCAGTTTAGGGTCAGGGTACAATGAGCAGTTCTTC.

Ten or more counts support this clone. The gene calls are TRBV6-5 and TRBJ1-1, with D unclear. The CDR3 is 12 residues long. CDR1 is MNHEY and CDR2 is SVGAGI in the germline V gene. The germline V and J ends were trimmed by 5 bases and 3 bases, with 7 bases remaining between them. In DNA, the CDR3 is TGTGCCAGCAGTATGATAGACACTGAAGCTTTCTTT. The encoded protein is CASSMIDTEAFF.

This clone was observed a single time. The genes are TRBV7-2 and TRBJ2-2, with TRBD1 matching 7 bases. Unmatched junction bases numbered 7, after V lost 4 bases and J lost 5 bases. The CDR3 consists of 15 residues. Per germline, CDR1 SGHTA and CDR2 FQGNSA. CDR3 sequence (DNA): TGTGCCAGCAGCTCGGACAGGTTTAATACCGGGGAGCTGTTTTTT. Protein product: CASSSDRFNTGELFF.

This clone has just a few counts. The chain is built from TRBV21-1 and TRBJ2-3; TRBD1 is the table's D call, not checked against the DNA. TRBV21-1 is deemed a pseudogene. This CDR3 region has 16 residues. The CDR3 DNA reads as TGTGCCAGCAGCAAAGCCTTGGGACAGGGGTCAGATACGCAGTATTTT. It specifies CASSKALGQGSDTQYF.

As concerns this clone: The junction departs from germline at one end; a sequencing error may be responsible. CDR3 sequence: CASSNSGTNSGNTIYF. The CDR3 bases are TGTGCCAGCAGCAACTCCGGGACAAACTCTGGAAACACCATATATTTT. The chain uses TRBV5-1 and TRBJ1-3; perhaps TRBD1 as D (6 bases). Germline V gives CDR1 SGHRS, CDR2 YFSETQ. The CDR3 is 16 amino acids.